This T cell receptor (beta chain) was sequenced in a study of blood T cell repertoires in COVID-19. Authors' methods: Reference gene primers were amplified, and this amplification served to estimate nucleated cell counts. Sequencing used immunoSEQ multiplex PCR; TCRdb keeps in-frame clones, though not all of them. The DNA gave D and trimming, while V, J and clone size come from that table. This sample carries around 190,000 clones, 75% to 85% of them seen once, and the ten largest clones take about 1.6%. Sequences were obtained from peripheral blood. The receptor's source is a human donor in a cohort sampled during active COVID-19.

The CDR3 protein is CASSFSGHSNQPQHF. The CDR3, as DNA: TGTGCCAGCAGTTTTTCGGGACATAGCAATCAGCCCCAGCATTTT. The J gene is TRBJ1-5, the V gene TRBV27; D may be TRBD1 (6 bases). Germline V gives CDR1 MNHEY, CDR2 SMNVEV (reference sequence). The V and J ends lost 3 bases and 0 bases respectively, with 9 bases between them. The CDR3 covers 15 residues.